This TCR beta chain was identified in a study of shared clonotypes between healthy human individuals. Background on the study: Contributing individuals were a couple of females and three males aged 18 to 49. Notes on the study in general: Shared clonotypes across all four donors exceeded non-shared ones in generation probability.

Sorted-subset replicate PCR reactions contained approximately 190 ng DNA, corresponding to tens of thousands of T cell genomes. Clones were sequenced by immunoSEQ multiplex PCR, and TCRdb holds only the in-frame ones, with some missing. The table has hundreds of thousands of clones, 85% to 95% seen once. Terminally differentiated effector memory CD45RA+ cells were excluded from the naive CD8 cells, which were CD45RO-negative and positively selected for CCR7. Of note for this clone: Its antigen remains unidentified.

This sequence originates from a woman in her 30s in good health. The sample consisted of naive CD8+ T cells sorted from blood.

CDR3 nucleotides: TGTGCCAGCAGTTACTCGATGGTTGGGCAGCCCCAGCATTTT. Encoded protein: CASSYSMVGQPQHF. This sequence joins TRBV6-5 and TRBJ1-5; D is unclear. In germline, CDR1 is MNHEY, CDR2 SVGAGI. The CDR3 extends over 14 amino acids. V lost 0 bases, J lost 7 bases, and 10 bases lay in between.